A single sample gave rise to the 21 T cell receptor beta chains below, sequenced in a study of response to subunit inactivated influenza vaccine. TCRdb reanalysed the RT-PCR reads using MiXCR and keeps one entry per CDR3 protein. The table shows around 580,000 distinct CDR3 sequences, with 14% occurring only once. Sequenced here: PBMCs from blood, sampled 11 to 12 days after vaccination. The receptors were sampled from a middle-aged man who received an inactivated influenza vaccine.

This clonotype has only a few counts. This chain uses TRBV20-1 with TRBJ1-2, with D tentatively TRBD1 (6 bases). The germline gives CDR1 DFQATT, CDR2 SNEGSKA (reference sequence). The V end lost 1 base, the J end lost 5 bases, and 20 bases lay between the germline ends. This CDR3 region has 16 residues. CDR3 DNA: TGCAGTGCTAGAGCCCAGGGGAAGGAATCTAGTTATGGCTACACCTTC. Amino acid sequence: CSARAQGKESSYGYTF.

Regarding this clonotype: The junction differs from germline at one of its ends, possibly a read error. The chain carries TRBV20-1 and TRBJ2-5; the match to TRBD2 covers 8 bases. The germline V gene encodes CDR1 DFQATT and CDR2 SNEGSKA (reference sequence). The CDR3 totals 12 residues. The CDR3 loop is CSARRGLEAQYF. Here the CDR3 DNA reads TGCAGTGCACGGAGGGGACTAGAGGCCCAGTACTTC.

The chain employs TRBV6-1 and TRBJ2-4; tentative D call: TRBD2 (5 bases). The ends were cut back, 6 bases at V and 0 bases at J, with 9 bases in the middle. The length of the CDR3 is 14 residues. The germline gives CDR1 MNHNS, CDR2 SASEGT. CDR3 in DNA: TGTGCCAGCAGAGGAGGAAGAGCCAAAAACATTCAGTACTTC. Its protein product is CASRGGRAKNIQYF.

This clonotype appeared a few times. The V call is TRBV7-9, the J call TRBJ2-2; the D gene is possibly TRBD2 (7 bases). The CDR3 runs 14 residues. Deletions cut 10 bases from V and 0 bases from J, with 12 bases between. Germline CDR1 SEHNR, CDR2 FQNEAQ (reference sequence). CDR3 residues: CAKGGDANTGELFF. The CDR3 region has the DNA TGTGCCAAAGGGGGGGACGCGAACACCGGGGAGCTGTTTTTT.

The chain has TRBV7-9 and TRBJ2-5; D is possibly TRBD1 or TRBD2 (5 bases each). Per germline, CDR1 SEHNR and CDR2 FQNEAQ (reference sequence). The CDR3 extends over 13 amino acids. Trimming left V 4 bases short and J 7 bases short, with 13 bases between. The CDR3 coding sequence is TGTGCCAGCAGCTGGGGACCAGAAGGGACCCAGTACTTC. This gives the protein CASSWGPEGTQYF.

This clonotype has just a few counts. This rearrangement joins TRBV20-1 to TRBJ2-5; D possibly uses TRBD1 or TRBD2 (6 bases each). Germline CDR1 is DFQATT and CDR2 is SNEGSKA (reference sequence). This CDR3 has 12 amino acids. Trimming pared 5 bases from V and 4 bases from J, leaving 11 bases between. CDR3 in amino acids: CSAAQGGETQYF. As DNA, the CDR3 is TGCAGTGCTGCACAGGGAGGAGAGACCCAGTACTTC.

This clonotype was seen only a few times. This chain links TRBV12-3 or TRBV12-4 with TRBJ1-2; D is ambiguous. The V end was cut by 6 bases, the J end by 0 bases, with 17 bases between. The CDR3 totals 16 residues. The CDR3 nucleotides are TGTGCCAGCAGCACCGGCGGAGTCCAAGCTAACTATGGCTACACCTTC. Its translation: CASSTGGVQANYGYTF.

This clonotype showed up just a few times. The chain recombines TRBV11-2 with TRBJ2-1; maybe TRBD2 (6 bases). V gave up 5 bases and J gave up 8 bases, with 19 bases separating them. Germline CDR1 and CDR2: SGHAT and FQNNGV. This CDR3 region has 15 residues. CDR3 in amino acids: CASSLGGALVDEQFF. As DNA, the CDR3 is TGTGCCAGCAGCCTCGGCGGGGCTCTCGTCGATGAGCAGTTCTTC. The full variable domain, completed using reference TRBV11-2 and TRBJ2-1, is EAGVAQSPRYKIIEKRQSVAFWCNPISGHATLYWYQQILGQGPKLLIQFQNNGVVDDSQLPKDRFSAERLKGVDSTLKIQPAKLEDSAVYLCASSLGGALVDEQFFGPGTRLTVL.

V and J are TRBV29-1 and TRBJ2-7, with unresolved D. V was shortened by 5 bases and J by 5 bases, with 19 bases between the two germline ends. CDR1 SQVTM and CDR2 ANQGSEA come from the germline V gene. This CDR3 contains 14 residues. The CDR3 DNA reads TGCAGCGTTTTTGGCCTCTTGGGAAAAAACGAGCAGTACTTC. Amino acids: CSVFGLLGKNEQYF.

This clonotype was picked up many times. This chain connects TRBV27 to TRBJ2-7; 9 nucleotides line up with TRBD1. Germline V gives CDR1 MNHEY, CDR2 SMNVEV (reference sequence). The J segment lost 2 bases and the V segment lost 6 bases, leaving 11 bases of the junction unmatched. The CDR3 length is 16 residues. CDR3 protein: CASSADRGQKAYEQYF. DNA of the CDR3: TGTGCCAGCAGCGCGGACAGGGGACAAAAAGCCTACGAGCAGTACTTC.

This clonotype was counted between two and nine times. The CDR3, as DNA: TGTGCCAGCAGCCTACTTTCCTACCGCGATGAGCAGTACTTC. It encodes CASSLLSYRDEQYF. This chain uses TRBV6-1 with TRBJ2-7; D is ambiguous. Trimming shortened V by 6 bases and J by 7 bases, and 19 bases separated the two germline ends. The germline V gene has CDR1 MNHNS and CDR2 SASEGT. The CDR3 contains 14 residues.

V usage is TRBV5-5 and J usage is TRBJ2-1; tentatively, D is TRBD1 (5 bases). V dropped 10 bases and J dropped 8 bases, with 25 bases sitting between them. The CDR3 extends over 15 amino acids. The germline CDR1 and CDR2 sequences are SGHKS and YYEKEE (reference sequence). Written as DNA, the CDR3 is TGTGCCTCTTCAGCGCAGGGCAGGGTTCCCCATGAGCAGTTCTTC. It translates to CASSAQGRVPHEQFF. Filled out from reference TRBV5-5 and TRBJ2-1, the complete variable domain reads DAGVTQSPTHLIKTRGQQVTLRCSPISGHKSVSWYQQVLGQGPQFIFQYYEKEERGRGNFPDRFSARQFPNYSSELNVNALLLGDSALYLCASSAQGRVPHEQFFGPGTRLTVL.

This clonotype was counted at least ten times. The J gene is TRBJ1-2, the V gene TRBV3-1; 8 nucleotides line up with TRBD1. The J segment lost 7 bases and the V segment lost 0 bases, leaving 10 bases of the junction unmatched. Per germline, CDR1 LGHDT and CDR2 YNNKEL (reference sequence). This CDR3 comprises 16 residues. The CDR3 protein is CASSQDQYPTGAGYTF. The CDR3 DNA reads TGTGCCAGCAGCCAAGATCAGTACCCGACAGGGGCTGGCTACACCTTC.

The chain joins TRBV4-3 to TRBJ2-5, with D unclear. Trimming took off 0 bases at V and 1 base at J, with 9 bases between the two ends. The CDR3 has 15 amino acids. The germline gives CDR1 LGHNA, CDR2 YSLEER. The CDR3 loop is CASSQDRGIQETQYF. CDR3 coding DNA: TGCGCCAGCAGCCAAGATCGTGGCATCCAAGAGACCCAGTACTTC.

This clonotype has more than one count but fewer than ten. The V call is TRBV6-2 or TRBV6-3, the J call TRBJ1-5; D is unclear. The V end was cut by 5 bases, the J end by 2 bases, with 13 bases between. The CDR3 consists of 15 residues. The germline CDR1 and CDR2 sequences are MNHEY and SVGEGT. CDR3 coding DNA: TGTGCCAGCAGTCGGGTGTACTTGGGCAATCAGCCCCAGCATTTT. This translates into CASSRVYLGNQPQHF.

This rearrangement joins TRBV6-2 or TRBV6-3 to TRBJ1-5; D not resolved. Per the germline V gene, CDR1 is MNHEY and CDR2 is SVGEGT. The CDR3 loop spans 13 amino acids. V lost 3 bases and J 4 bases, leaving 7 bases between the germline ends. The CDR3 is CASSYRQNQPQHF. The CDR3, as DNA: TGTGCCAGCAGTTATCGACAAAATCAGCCCCAGCATTTT.

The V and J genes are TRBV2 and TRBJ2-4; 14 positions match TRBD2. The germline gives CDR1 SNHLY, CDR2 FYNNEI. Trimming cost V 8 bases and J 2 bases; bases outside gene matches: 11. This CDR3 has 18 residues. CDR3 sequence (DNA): TGTGCCAGCCATCCCGGGACTAGCGGGAGCGCTTCCAAAAACATTCAGTACTTC. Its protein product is CASHPGTSGSASKNIQYF.

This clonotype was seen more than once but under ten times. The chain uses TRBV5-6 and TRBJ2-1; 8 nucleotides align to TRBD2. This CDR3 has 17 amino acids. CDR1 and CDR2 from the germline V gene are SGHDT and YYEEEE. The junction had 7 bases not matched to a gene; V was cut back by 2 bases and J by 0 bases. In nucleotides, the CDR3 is TGTGCCAGCAGCTTACTAGCGGCAAAACTCTCCTACAATGAGCAGTTCTTC. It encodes CASSLLAAKLSYNEQFF.

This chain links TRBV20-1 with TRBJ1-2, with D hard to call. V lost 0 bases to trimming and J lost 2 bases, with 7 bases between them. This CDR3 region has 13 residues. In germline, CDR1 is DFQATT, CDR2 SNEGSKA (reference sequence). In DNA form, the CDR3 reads TGCAGTGCTAGAGATCCAAGGAACTATGGCTACACCTTC. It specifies CSARDPRNYGYTF.

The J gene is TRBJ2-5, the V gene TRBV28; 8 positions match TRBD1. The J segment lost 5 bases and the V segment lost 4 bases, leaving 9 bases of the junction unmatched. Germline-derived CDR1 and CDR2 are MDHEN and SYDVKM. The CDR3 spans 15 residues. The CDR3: CASSSLGQARETQYF. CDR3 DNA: TGTGCCAGCAGTTCCTTGGGACAGGCGCGTGAGACCCAGTACTTC.

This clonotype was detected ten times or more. DNA of the CDR3: TGTGCCAGCAGTTCACCGGGCTCACCCCTCCACTTT. Protein product: CASSSPGSPLHF. The V and J genes are TRBV12-3 or TRBV12-4 and TRBJ1-6; no definite D call. This CDR3 spans 12 amino acids. The V and J ends lost 4 bases and 10 bases respectively, with 8 bases between them.